The following is a T cell receptor (beta chain) sequence with its context. Germline CDR1 is SGHRS and CDR2 is YFSETQ. J was trimmed by 7 bases and V by 4 bases; bases with no gene match: 5. CDR3 length: 13 residues. These data originate in a study of blood T cells in healthy people across ages. Through a sample-barcoded 5' primer and a J-beta primer mix, a second PCR was run for 7 to 11 cycles. TCRdb passed the 5' RACE reads through MiXCR, listing each CDR3 protein once. The data contain about 1.5 million distinct CDR3 sequences, approximately 43% of them seen just once; the ten biggest clones take up under 5%.

Specimen: blood. The chain recombines TRBV5-1 with TRBJ2-1; 7 nucleotides line up with TRBD1. The TCR was taken from a woman between 18 and 29 years old in good health. CDR3 protein: CASSVRQGNEQFF. In DNA, the CDR3 is TGCGCCAGCAGCGTGAGACAGGGAAATGAGCAGTTCTTC.